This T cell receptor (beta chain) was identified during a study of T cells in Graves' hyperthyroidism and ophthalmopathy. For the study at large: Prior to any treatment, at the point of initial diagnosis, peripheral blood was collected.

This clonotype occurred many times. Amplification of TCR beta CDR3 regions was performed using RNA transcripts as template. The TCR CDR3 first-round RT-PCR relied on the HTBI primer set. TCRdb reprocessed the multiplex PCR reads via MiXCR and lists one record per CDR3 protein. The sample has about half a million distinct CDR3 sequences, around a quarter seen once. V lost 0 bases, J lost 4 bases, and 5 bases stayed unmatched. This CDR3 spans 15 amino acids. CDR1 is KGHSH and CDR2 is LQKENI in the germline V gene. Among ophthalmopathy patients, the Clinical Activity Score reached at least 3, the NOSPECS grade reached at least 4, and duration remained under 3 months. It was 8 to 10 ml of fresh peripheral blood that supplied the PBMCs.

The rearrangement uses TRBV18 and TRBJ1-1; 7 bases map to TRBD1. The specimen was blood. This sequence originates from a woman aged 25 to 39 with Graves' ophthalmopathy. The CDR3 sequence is CASSPPAGGGTEAFF. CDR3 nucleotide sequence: TGTGCCAGCTCACCACCAGCAGGGGGAGGCACTGAAGCTTTCTTT.